The rows below give T cell receptor beta chains drawn from one sample of a study of human T cells and chemical hapten exposure. Each CDR3 protein gets one entry after TCRdb re-called the RACE reads with MiXCR. Found here are 350,000 to 400,000 distinct CDR3 sequences, less than 6.5% of them singletons; the top ten hold 2.5% to 3%. Here the sequenced sample was whole blood, taken in connection with sensitization to the hapten diphenylcyclopropenone (DPC). Receptor source: a woman aged 45-59 years with alopecia areata. Some clones in this sample may be carry-over from other donors' samples. Both conserved end residues are part of each CDR3. The D gene is left open where the match is weak. Size tells how often a clone was seen (once, few, many) or the class of an expanded clone, and some rows leave it out.

J: TRBJ2-5; D: .; size: many; V: TRBV9; DNA: TGTGCCAGCAGCGGAGGGATCGGAGAGACCCAGTACTTC; CDR3: CASSGGIGETQYF
J: TRBJ1-1; D: .; size: few; V: TRBV2; DNA: TGTGCCACGACAGCCGGGGGTACTGAAGCTTTCTTT; CDR3: CATTAGGTEAFF
J: TRBJ2-7; D: TRBD2; size: .; V: TRBV9; DNA: TGTGCCAGCAGCGTAGAGGCGGGACTAGCCTTTTCCGAGCAGTACTTC; CDR3: CASSVEAGLAFSEQYF
J: TRBJ2-7; D: TRBD1; size: many; V: TRBV5-1; DNA: TGCGCCAGCAGCGAGGGACAGATCGGTTCGAAGTACTTC; CDR3: CASSEGQIGSKYF
J: TRBJ2-3; D: .; size: .; V: TRBV29-1; DNA: TGCAGCTCCAATGCAGATACGCAGTATTTT; CDR3: CSSNADTQYF
J: TRBJ1-1; D: .; size: few; V: TRBV6-2/TRBV6-3; DNA: TGTGCCAGCACTCAACAGGGAAATACTGAAGCTTTCTTT; CDR3: CASTQQGNTEAFF
J: TRBJ1-3; D: .; size: many; V: TRBV4-1; DNA: TGCGCCAGCAGCCCGGGGACTCCTTCTGGAAACACCATATATTTT; CDR3: CASSPGTPSGNTIYF
J: TRBJ2-1; D: .; size: many; V: TRBV28; DNA: TGTGCCAGCTCTCCCCAGGGGTATGAGCAGTTCTTC; CDR3: CASSPQGYEQFF
J: TRBJ2-1; D: .; size: .; V: TRBV9; DNA: TGTGCCAGCAGCGTAGGGGCAGCCCCGGGTTCCTACAATGAGCAGTTCTTC; CDR3: CASSVGAAPGSYNEQFF
J: TRBJ1-1; D: .; size: many; V: TRBV7-9; DNA: TGTGCCAGCAGCTCATCAGGGACCACTGAAGCTTTCTTT; CDR3: CASSSSGTTEAFF
J: TRBJ2-3; D: TRBD2; size: .; V: TRBV11-2; DNA: TGTGCCAGCAGCCCGAGCGGGGGGTCAGATACGCAGTATTTT; CDR3: CASSPSGGSDTQYF
J: TRBJ1-5; D: .; size: few; V: TRBV10-2; DNA: TGCGCCAGCAGTGTAGAAGGGTTCGGGAATCAGCCCCAGCATTTT; CDR3: CASSVEGFGNQPQHF
J: TRBJ2-5; D: TRBD2; size: .; V: TRBV5-1; DNA: TGCGCCAGCAGCTTGAGACCGGGAGGGGAGACCCAGTACTTC; CDR3: CASSLRPGGETQYF
J: TRBJ2-1; D: .; size: .; V: TRBV7-2; DNA: TGTGCCAGCAGCTTACTGGCGAACTTGAACAATGAGCAGTTCTTC; CDR3: CASSLLANLNNEQFF
J: TRBJ2-1; D: .; size: many; V: TRBV11-3; DNA: TGTGCCAGCTCAATCAGGGGGGATTCCTACAATGAGCAGTTCTTC; CDR3: CASSIRGDSYNEQFF
J: TRBJ1-4; D: TRBD1; size: many; V: TRBV11-2; DNA: TGTGCCAGCAGCTTAAAGGGGACAGTTGGAAAACTGTTTTTT; CDR3: CASSLKGTVGKLFF
J: TRBJ2-3; D: TRBD1; size: many; V: TRBV5-1; DNA: TGCGCCAGCAGCTGGACAGGGGGCAGCACAGATACGCAGTATTTT; CDR3: CASSWTGGSTDTQYF
J: TRBJ2-5; D: TRBD1; size: few; V: TRBV12-3/TRBV12-4; DNA: TGTGCCAGCAGTATGGGACAGGGCAGGGAGACCCAGTACTTC; CDR3: CASSMGQGRETQYF
J: TRBJ1-2; D: .; size: few; V: TRBV27; DNA: TGTGCCAGCAGCCGTAATCCTTATGGGACCCTAGGGGACTATGGCTACACCTTC; CDR3: CASSRNPYGTLGDYGYTF
J: TRBJ2-1; D: .; size: many; V: TRBV7-9; DNA: TGTGCCAGCAGCTTAGTATTGACTTTTAGCTCCTACAATGAGCAGTTCTTC; CDR3: CASSLVLTFSSYNEQFF
J: TRBJ2-3; D: .; size: few; V: TRBV4-1; DNA: TGCGCCAGCAGCCAAGAGGTCCGTCCCAACCGGACAGATACGCAGTATTTT; CDR3: CASSQEVRPNRTDTQYF
J: TRBJ2-3; D: .; size: many; V: TRBV24-1; DNA: TGTGCCACCAGTGATTATTCGGACAGAGGGTATTTT; CDR3: CATSDYSDRGYF
J: TRBJ2-6; D: .; size: few; V: TRBV24-1; DNA: TGTGCCACCAGTGATTACAGGGACCCCTCTGGGGCCAACGTCCTGACTTTC; CDR3: CATSDYRDPSGANVLTF
J: TRBJ1-5; D: .; size: .; V: TRBV12-3/TRBV12-4; DNA: TGTGCCAGCAGCCCCCATCCGCCAGGGGATAGCAATCAGCCCCAGCATTTT; CDR3: CASSPHPPGDSNQPQHF
J: TRBJ2-3; D: TRBD2; size: .; V: TRBV20-1; DNA: TGCAGTGCTTTTCCCACTAGCGGCATCACAGATACGCAGTATTTT; CDR3: CSAFPTSGITDTQYF
J: TRBJ1-5; D: .; size: few; V: TRBV2; DNA: TGTGCCAGCAGTGAGGGGGTTTATAGCAATCAGCCCCAGCATTTT; CDR3: CASSEGVYSNQPQHF
J: TRBJ1-6; D: .; size: .; V: TRBV6-5; DNA: TGTGCCAGCAGTCCTAAATATAATTCACCCCTCCACTTT; CDR3: CASSPKYNSPLHF
J: TRBJ1-1; D: .; size: many; V: TRBV18; DNA: TGTGCCAGCTCACCACAGCTGAACACTGAAGCTTTCTTT; CDR3: CASSPQLNTEAFF
J: TRBJ1-5; D: TRBD1; size: .; V: TRBV6-1; DNA: TGTGCCAGCAGTGACGGACAGGTGGGCGTATGGCCCCAGCATTTT; CDR3: CASSDGQVGVWPQHF
J: TRBJ1-4; D: .; size: .; V: TRBV15; DNA: TGTGCCACCAGCAGAGCACCTAGTGAAAAACTGTTTTTT; CDR3: CATSRAPSEKLFF
J: TRBJ1-1; D: .; size: .; V: TRBV10-3; DNA: TGTGCCATCACGTCCCGAGGAGACACTGAAGCTTTCTTT; CDR3: CAITSRGDTEAFF
J: TRBJ1-2; D: .; size: many; V: TRBV12-3/TRBV12-4; DNA: TGTGCCAGCAGTCTAACAGGGTTTGGCTACACCTTC; CDR3: CASSLTGFGYTF
J: TRBJ1-6; D: .; size: few; V: TRBV6-6; DNA: TGTGCCAGCCGCCGACGCCGGGAAATGGAGTCACCCCTCCACTTT; CDR3: CASRRRREMESPLHF
J: TRBJ2-7; D: .; size: many; V: TRBV3-1; DNA: TGTGCCAGCAGCCAAGAAGCGGGCCCTAACTACGAGCAGTACTTC; CDR3: CASSQEAGPNYEQYF
J: TRBJ2-3; D: .; size: many; V: TRBV7-8; DNA: TGTGCCAGCAGCTCGTACAGAGATACGCAGTATTTT; CDR3: CASSSYRDTQYF
J: TRBJ1-5; D: .; size: few; V: TRBV27; DNA: TGTGCCAGCAGAAGAAGGGCTGAATTAAATAGCAATCAGCCCCAGCATTTT; CDR3: CASRRRAELNSNQPQHF
J: TRBJ1-2; D: .; size: few; V: TRBV7-2; DNA: TGTGCCAGCAGCTTATCGGTTTCAGGGGCCGATATGCGGGGACAAGTGAGAGGCTACACCTTC; CDR3: CASSLSVSGADMRGQVRGYTF
J: TRBJ2-3; D: .; size: many; V: TRBV7-2; DNA: TGTGCCAGCAGCTTGGGTGCGGGTACTAGCACAGATACGCAGTATTTT; CDR3: CASSLGAGTSTDTQYF
J: TRBJ2-1; D: TRBD2; size: many; V: TRBV12-3/TRBV12-4; DNA: TGTGCCAGCAGCCCAGTCCTAGCGGGAGGGCAAAATGAGCAGTTCTTC; CDR3: CASSPVLAGGQNEQFF
J: TRBJ1-1; D: TRBD1; size: .; V: TRBV12-3/TRBV12-4; DNA: TGTGCCAGCAGTGGGATTCGACAGGGCTACACTGAAGCTTTCTTT; CDR3: CASSGIRQGYTEAFF
J: TRBJ1-1; D: .; size: many; V: TRBV21-1; DNA: TGTGCCAGCAGCAAAGTTACTGAAGCTTTCTTT; CDR3: CASSKVTEAFF
J: TRBJ2-7; D: .; size: .; V: TRBV28; DNA: TGTGCCAGCAGTTTGAACAGGGCAGACGAGCAGTACTTC; CDR3: CASSLNRADEQYF
J: TRBJ2-3; D: TRBD2; size: many; V: TRBV6-4; DNA: TGTGCCATGGGGACTAGCGGGGGCCCAATCACAGATACGCAGTATTTT; CDR3: CAMGTSGGPITDTQYF
J: TRBJ1-3; D: .; size: few; V: TRBV20-1; DNA: TGCAGTGCTATTGGGGGCAGCCACTCTGGAAACACCATATATTTT; CDR3: CSAIGGSHSGNTIYF
J: TRBJ2-7; D: TRBD1; size: .; V: TRBV28; DNA: TGTGCCAGCGAACCGGGACAGGGGGACGAGCAGTACTTC; CDR3: CASEPGQGDEQYF
J: TRBJ2-5; D: TRBD2; size: many; V: TRBV5-1; DNA: TGCGCCAGCAGCCCCATAGCGGGACCCCAAGAGACCCAGTACTTC; CDR3: CASSPIAGPQETQYF
J: TRBJ2-2; D: .; size: few; V: TRBV2; DNA: TGTGCCAGCAGTGGGCCTTTAGGCCAGGCCGGGGAGCTGTTTTTT; CDR3: CASSGPLGQAGELFF
J: TRBJ2-1; D: .; size: many; V: TRBV7-8; DNA: TGTGCCAGCAGCTTAATTCCCCTTGATGAGCAGTTCTTC; CDR3: CASSLIPLDEQFF